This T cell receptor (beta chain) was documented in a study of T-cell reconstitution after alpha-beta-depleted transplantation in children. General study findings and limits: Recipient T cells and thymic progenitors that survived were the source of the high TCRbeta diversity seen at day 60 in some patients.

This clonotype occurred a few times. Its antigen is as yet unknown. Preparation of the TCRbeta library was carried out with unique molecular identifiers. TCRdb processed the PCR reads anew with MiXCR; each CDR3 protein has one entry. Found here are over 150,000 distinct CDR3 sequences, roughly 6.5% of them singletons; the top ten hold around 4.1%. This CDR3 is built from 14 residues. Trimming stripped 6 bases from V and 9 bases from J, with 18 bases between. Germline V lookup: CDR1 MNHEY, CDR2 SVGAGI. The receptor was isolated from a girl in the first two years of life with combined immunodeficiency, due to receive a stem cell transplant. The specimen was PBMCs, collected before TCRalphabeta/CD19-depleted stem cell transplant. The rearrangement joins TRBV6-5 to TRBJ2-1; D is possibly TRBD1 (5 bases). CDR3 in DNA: TGTGCCAGCAGACAGGTCCTATCACCGGGTGAGCAGTTCTTC. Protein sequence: CASRQVLSPGEQFF.